Here is one T cell receptor beta chain with its context. The sample comes from a study of cytomegalovirus exposure and HLA in healthy donors. Trimming stripped 0 bases from V and 2 bases from J, with 11 bases between. CDR1 and CDR2 from the germline V gene are LNHDA and SQIVND (reference sequence). This CDR3 has 16 residues. The study ran its PCR with 60 Vbeta and 13 Jbeta primers. In the original processing: In a later analysis, 8.5 million to 14 million of 60 million to 80 million unique beta chains occurred in at least two donors. TCRdb keeps only in-frame clones here, not all; method: immunoSEQ multiplex PCR. Clonal size and the V and J genes are those of that table, whereas D and trimming came from the DNA. Of 150,000 to 200,000 clones in the sample, roughly 85% were seen once.

This clonotype originated in a man aged 35-49 years in good health and CMV-seronegative. V is TRBV19 and J is TRBJ2-1; D not resolved. What was sequenced was PBMCs. The CDR3 DNA reads TGTGCCAGTAGTATAGAGGGCAGGTCTACCTACAATGAGCAGTTCTTC. It codes for CASSIEGRSTYNEQFF.